This T cell receptor beta chain was profiled in a study of beta chain features in type 1 diabetes. Points from the study as a whole: Patients with type 1 diabetes carried fewer insertions and had more deletions at their VDJ junctions. Significant though moderate, a shortening of TCRB CDR3s appeared in all four CD4+ subsets of Type 1 diabetes patients.

This clone was recorded a few times. Its antigen is currently unknown. Investigators reverse transcribed all isolated RNA, so they sequenced expressed TCRB transcripts. Repertoires were generated with immunoSEQ multiplex PCR, while TCRdb's copy carries only in-frame clones and drops some. The sample lists 130,000 or so clones, around 16% occurring once. This CDR3 has 13 amino acids. Germline assignment: CDR1 ENHRY and CDR2 SYGVKD. Trimming stripped 10 bases from V and 7 bases from J, with 17 bases between. This sequence was found in a young man with type 1 diabetes. The chain uses TRBV10-3 and TRBJ1-5; the D gene is possibly TRBD1 (5 bases). Input material: central memory CD4+ T cells from blood. CDR3 in DNA: TGTGCCAGCGGACAAAGTTACGGGCAGCCCCAGCATTTT. Encoded protein: CASGQSYGQPQHF.